The T cell receptor (beta chain) under discussion was sequenced for a study of cytomegalovirus exposure and HLA in healthy donors. In the study overall: Of the donors genotyped, several hundred in all, around 77% fell in the Caucasian-associated ancestry cluster. Study results and limitations: In a later analysis, at a false discovery rate of 0.05, 15,000 to 20,000 TCR beta sequences were associated with HLA alleles. Further analysis, carried out later, found HLA-associated TCR beta chains more clonally expanded than equally common other chains.

The primer mix had 60 Vbeta and 13 Jbeta primers. Original data processing: It was a later analysis that counted roughly 80 million unique TCR beta chains, of which about 10 million were shared. Only in-frame clones appear in the TCRdb table, and some are missing; sequencing was by immunoSEQ multiplex PCR. That table furnishes V, J and clone size, whereas the DNA furnished D and trimming. There are under 150,000 clones in the sample; approximately 80% occur only once, and 5.4% lies in the top ten. Of note for this clone: Antigen: not known.

The CDR3 consists of 15 residues. Trimming left V 7 bases short and J 7 bases short, with 17 bases between. The germline V gene has CDR1 LNHDA and CDR2 SQIVND (reference sequence). The rearrangement joins TRBV19 to TRBJ1-6, with D possibly TRBD1 on 5 matching bases. Material for sequencing was PBMCs. The receptor comes from a woman aged 25 to 45 in good health and CMV-seropositive. CDR3 loop: CASTMGQTVNSPLHF. In DNA, the CDR3 is TGTGCCAGTACCATGGGGCAGACGGTGAATTCACCCCTCCACTTT.